This TCR beta chain was recovered during a study of cytomegalovirus exposure and HLA in healthy donors. The wider study: Among over 300 genotyped donors, about 83% fell in the Caucasian-associated ancestry cluster.

Amplification used 60 Vbeta primers and 13 Jbeta primers. The repertoire was sequenced with immunoSEQ multiplex PCR; TCRdb's copy has only in-frame clones and lacks some. Of 90,000 to 120,000 clones listed, about three quarters are singletons. V lost 3 bases and J lost 4; bases outside the gene matches: 6. Germline values: CDR1 SGHVS, CDR2 FQNEAQ. The CDR3 is made up of 15 amino acids. Points from the study as a whole: The study dropped some indistinguishable V segments, TRBV6-2 and TRBV6-3 among them. An analysis that was carried out later associated 15,000 to 20,000 TCR beta sequences with HLA alleles at 0.05 false discovery rate. For most TCR sequences rarity was the rule, although some public TCRs occurred in many donors.

This clone was detected once. Its antigen remains unidentified. Source material: PBMCs. The chain is built from TRBV7-8 and TRBJ1-2, with 9 positions matching TRBD1. The source is a young man in good health and CMV-seronegative. CDR3 sequence (DNA): TGTGCCAGCAGCTTGAGGGGACAGGGCGTCTATGGCTACACCTTC. Translation gives CASSLRGQGVYGYTF. The full variable domain, in which reference TRBV7-8 and TRBJ1-2 provide the parts outside the CDR3, is GAGVSQSPRYKVAKRGQDVALRCDPISGHVSLFWYQQALGQGPEFLTYFQNEAQLDKSGLPSDRFFAERPEGSVSTLKIQRTQQEDSAVYLCASSLRGQGVYGYTFGSGTRLTVV.